These 30 T cell receptor beta chains were sequenced from one sample in a study of cytomegalovirus exposure and HLA in healthy donors. 13 Jbeta primers and 60 Vbeta primers were used for the PCR. Some clones are missing from TCRdb's copy, which holds only in-frame ones; the method was immunoSEQ multiplex PCR. The data contain approximately 160,000 clones, 77% of them seen just once; the ten biggest clones take up about 2.4%. Sequenced sample: PBMCs. Receptors originate from a woman aged 40 to 55 in good health and CMV-seropositive.

V and J are TRBV11-2 and TRBJ1-2; D unresolved. This CDR3 has 13 amino acids. Germline CDR1 and CDR2: SGHAT and FQNNGV. The ends were cut back, 1 base at V and 7 bases at J, with 10 bases in the middle. The CDR3: CASSLAPAGGYTF. In DNA form, the CDR3 reads TGTGCCAGCAGCTTAGCCCCGGCGGGTGGCTACACCTTC.

The chain joins TRBV7-9 to TRBJ1-1; D unresolved. Germline CDR1 reads SEHNR; CDR2 reads FQNEAQ (reference sequence). Trimming took off 1 base at V and 1 base at J, with 10 bases between the two ends. This CDR3 is built from 15 residues. The CDR3 DNA sequence: TGTGCCAGCAGCTTAGGATCAGGAAGGAACACTGAAGCTTTCTTT. This encodes CASSLGSGRNTEAFF.

This rearrangement joins TRBV6-6 to TRBJ2-7; D may be TRBD2 (6 bases). The length of the CDR3 is 13 residues. Germline loops: CDR1 MNHNY, CDR2 SVGAGI (reference sequence). V was clipped by 7 bases and J by 5 bases, with 15 bases between them. The CDR3 here is CASIGGNWDEQYF. The CDR3 coding sequence is TGTGCCAGCATAGGAGGGAATTGGGACGAGCAGTACTTC.

V is TRBV19 and J is TRBJ2-7; weak D call: TRBD1 (5 bases). CDR3 length: 10 amino acids. The germline V gene has CDR1 LNHDA and CDR2 SQIVND (reference sequence). V lost 11 bases and J lost 4, with 9 bases in between. CDR3: CAPGLYEQYF. The CDR3 nucleotides read TGTGCCCCAGGGTTGTACGAGCAGTACTTC.

The V and J genes are TRBV5-1 and TRBJ2-3; TRBD2 matches at 13 bases. Trimming removed 2 bases from V and 3 bases from J; junction bases left unmatched: 3. The germline V gene has CDR1 SGHRS and CDR2 YFSETQ. The CDR3 contains 16 residues. The CDR3 DNA is TGCGCCAGCAGCTTTTCGACTAGCGGGGGGACAGATACGCAGTATTTT. Amino acid sequence: CASSFSTSGGTDTQYF.

This clone has just a few counts. The chain carries TRBV19 and TRBJ2-6; D ambiguous. Germline CDR1 LNHDA, CDR2 SQIVND (reference sequence). With 7 bases removed from V and 0 bases from J, the gap between germline ends came to 16 bases. The CDR3 extends over 17 amino acids. CDR3 amino acids: CASTPYGASSGANVLTF. CDR3 coding DNA: TGTGCCAGTACCCCTTACGGAGCGAGCTCTGGGGCCAACGTCCTGACTTTC.

This clone was seen a handful of times. This sequence joins TRBV18 and TRBJ1-5; perhaps TRBD1 as D (5 bases). Trimming left V 0 bases short and J 5 bases short, with 17 bases between. Germline values: CDR1 KGHSH, CDR2 LQKENI. The CDR3 totals 17 residues. The CDR3 sequence: CASSPPMVRGRYQPQHF. The CDR3 DNA follows: TGTGCCAGCTCACCACCGATGGTAAGGGGCAGGTATCAGCCCCAGCATTTT.

This sequence joins TRBV4-1 and TRBJ1-2; TRBD1 agrees at 8 bases. Germline trimming cut 8 bases from V and 1 base from J; bases unmatched to any gene: 6. Germline CDR1 is MGHRA and CDR2 is YSYEKL. The CDR3 consists of 14 residues. The CDR3, as DNA: TGCGCCAGCGACAGGGGACAGGATAACTATGGCTACACCTTC. Translated: CASDRGQDNYGYTF.

This rearrangement joins TRBV9 to TRBJ2-3; TRBD2 agrees at 13 bases. The CDR3 runs to 18 residues. V shed 0 bases, J shed 2 bases, and the junction held 6 bases outside the gene matches. Germline V lookup: CDR1 SGDLS, CDR2 YYNGEE. The CDR3: CASSVGTSGRVATDTQYF. CDR3 coding DNA: TGTGCCAGCAGCGTAGGAACTAGCGGGAGGGTGGCCACAGATACGCAGTATTTT.

The V and J genes are TRBV4-2 and TRBJ1-1; the D gene is possibly TRBD1 (6 bases). The V gene lost 0 bases and the J gene lost 3 bases, with 17 bases spanning the gap. Germline V lookup: CDR1 LGHNA, CDR2 YNFKEQ. The CDR3 extends over 17 amino acids. Here the CDR3 DNA reads TGTGCCAGCAGCCAAGACCACCTAACAGGGAGCTACACTGAAGCTTTCTTT. Translating gives CASSQDHLTGSYTEAFF.

The chain combines TRBV5-6 with TRBJ1-2; D unresolved. The CDR3 sequence is 14 residues long. V gave up 3 bases and J gave up 4 bases, with 13 bases separating them. CDR1 is SGHDT and CDR2 is YYEEEE in the germline V gene. In DNA form, the CDR3 reads TGTGCCAGCAGCTCCCAGTTAAGTGTCTATGGCTACACCTTC. Translating it yields CASSSQLSVYGYTF.

The gene calls are TRBV6-6 and TRBJ1-1, with D maybe TRBD1 (6 bases). V was cut by 5 bases and J by 2 bases, with 15 bases left in between. This CDR3 region has 15 residues. CDR1 is MNHNY, CDR2 SVGAGI, per germline (reference sequence). CDR3 residues: CASSDYLQGNTEAFF. The DNA for the CDR3 is TGTGCCAGCAGTGACTACCTACAGGGTAACACTGAAGCTTTCTTT.

The chain couples TRBV4-3 to TRBJ1-4; D is perhaps TRBD1 (6 bases). The germline V gene has CDR1 LGHNA and CDR2 YSLEER. This CDR3 is 14 amino acids long. V lost 1 base and J lost 6, with 9 bases in between. The CDR3 spells CASSQGDMDEKLFF. The CDR3, as DNA: TGCGCCAGCAGCCAAGGGGACATGGATGAAAAACTGTTTTTT.

The V call is TRBV10-3, the J call TRBJ1-1; a possible D gene is TRBD1 (6 bases). Trimming stripped 4 bases from V and 0 bases from J, with 12 bases between. This CDR3 has 15 amino acids. Germline CDR1 is ENHRY and CDR2 is SYGVKD. CDR3 loop: CAISAMGQMNTEAFF. For the CDR3, the DNA is TGTGCCATCAGTGCGATGGGACAAATGAACACTGAAGCTTTCTTT.

The chain is built from TRBV5-4 and TRBJ2-2, with 9 positions matching TRBD1. Germline V gene sequence: CDR1 SGHNT, CDR2 YYREEE (reference sequence). V gave up 1 base and J gave up 6 bases; unmatched junction bases: 1. This CDR3 has 14 amino acids. CDR3 region: CASSLRQGAGELFF. Here the CDR3 DNA reads TGTGCCAGCAGCTTGAGACAGGGGGCCGGGGAGCTGTTTTTT.

The sample holds one count of this clone. V gene TRBV25-1 combines with J gene TRBJ2-3, with TRBD2 matching over 9 bases. There are 16 residues in the CDR3. Germline loops: CDR1 MGHDK, CDR2 SYGVNS. With V trimmed by 4 bases and J by 5 bases, 10 bases remained unmatched. DNA for the CDR3: TGTGCCAGCAGTGCCGTAGCGGGGGCGGGGAGAGATACGCAGTATTTT. Translation: CASSAVAGAGRDTQYF.

The gene calls are TRBV30 and TRBJ1-2; D not certain. V lost 0 bases and J 2 bases, leaving 10 bases between the germline ends. Germline-derived CDR1 and CDR2 are GTSNPN and SVGIG (reference sequence). This CDR3 is built from 14 residues. This CDR3 reads CAWSVGIHNYGYTF. CDR3 nucleotide sequence: TGTGCCTGGAGTGTGGGCATACACAACTATGGCTACACCTTC.

J is TRBJ2-1 and V is TRBV4-2; 10 bases are shared with TRBD2. V lost 2 bases to trimming and J lost 5 bases; unmatched junction nucleotides: 12. CDR1 and CDR2 (germline): LGHNA, YNFKEQ. This CDR3 spans 18 amino acids. This chain's CDR3 is CASSQSGTSVIIDNEQFF. The CDR3 DNA follows: TGTGCCAGCAGCCAATCCGGGACTAGCGTCATCATTGACAATGAGCAGTTCTTC.

The chain links TRBV7-2 to TRBJ2-2; 9 bases agree with TRBD2. CDR3 length: 17 amino acids. CDR1 SGHTA and CDR2 FQGNSA come from the germline V gene. The trim removed 1 base at V and 1 base at J, leaving 4 bases unmatched. CDR3 loop: CASSLGGAGGNTGELFF. In DNA form, the CDR3 reads TGTGCCAGCAGCTTAGGAGGAGCGGGGGGGAACACCGGGGAGCTGTTTTTT. Full variable domain (outside the CDR3, taken from reference TRBV7-2 and TRBJ2-2): GAGVSQSPSNKVTEKGKDVELRCDPISGHTALYWYRQSLGQGLEFLIYFQGNSAPDKSGLPSDRFSAERTGGSVSTLTIQRTQQEDSAVYLCASSLGGAGGNTGELFFGEGSRLTVL.

The chain uses TRBV7-2 and TRBJ1-1, with D unclear. The ends were cut back, 5 bases at V and 4 bases at J, with 11 bases in the middle. CDR3 length: 13 amino acids. Looked up from germline, CDR1 is SGHTA and CDR2 is FQGNSA. CDR3 nucleotides: TGTGCCAGCAGCCCACTGTCGTCCACTGAAGCTTTCTTT. This gives the protein CASSPLSSTEAFF.

As to this clone: Other DNA sequences in this specimen translate into the identical CDR3. V and J are TRBV7-2 and TRBJ1-2; 10 bases map to TRBD1. Trimming cost V 1 base and J 2 bases; bases outside gene matches: 1. The CDR3 has 15 residues. CDR1 is SGHTA and CDR2 is FQGNSA in the germline V gene. The CDR3 region has the DNA TGTGCCAGCAGCTTAGGGACAGGGGGAAACTATGGCTACACCTTC. This translates into CASSLGTGGNYGYTF.

CDR3 DNA sequence: TGCGCCAGCAGCCAAGGAGAAGGGGTCAGTCACGAGCAGTACTTC. Its translation is CASSQGEGVSHEQYF. The chain has TRBV4-1 and TRBJ2-7, with TRBD1 as a possible D gene (5 bases). Germline V gene lookup returns CDR1 MGHRA and CDR2 YSYEKL. V lost 1 base, J lost 5 bases, and 15 bases lay in between. CDR3 length equals 15 residues.

This chain links TRBV5-1 with TRBJ1-2; maybe TRBD1 (5 bases). Per the germline V gene, CDR1 is SGHRS and CDR2 is YFSETQ. V was shortened by 3 bases and J by 8 bases, with 17 bases between the two germline ends. The CDR3 extends over 14 amino acids. The CDR3 reads CASSYDGPGEGYTF. The DNA for the CDR3 is TGCGCCAGCAGCTATGACGGCCCGGGGGAGGGCTACACCTTC.

The chain is built from TRBV6-5 and TRBJ2-5; possibly TRBD1 for D (7 bases). The length of the CDR3 is 14 residues. Germline CDR1 MNHEY, CDR2 SVGAGI. V lost 2 bases, J lost 5 bases, and 12 bases lay in between. CDR3 loop: CASSYGGGLETQYF. The CDR3 nucleotides read TGTGCCAGCAGTTACGGAGGGGGCTTGGAGACCCAGTACTTC.

The J gene is TRBJ1-5, the V gene TRBV7-9, with 9 nucleotides matching TRBD1. Germline V gene data show CDR1 as SEHNR and CDR2 as FQNEAQ (reference sequence). The CDR3 sequence is 16 residues long. V dropped 1 base and J dropped 1; count of bases not matched to a gene: 2. The CDR3 here is CASSLGQGESNQPQHF. CDR3 coding DNA: TGTGCCAGCAGCTTAGGACAGGGGGAAAGCAATCAGCCCCAGCATTTT.

In nucleotides, the CDR3 is TGTGCCAGCAGTAAGAGGGAACTAGCGGGAGCGACGAAGACCCAGTACTTC. Translation gives CASSKRELAGATKTQYF. The chain has TRBV27 and TRBJ2-5, with 11 bases lining up with TRBD2. Germline values: CDR1 MNHEY, CDR2 SMNVEV (reference sequence). V lost 5 bases and J lost 6; bases outside the gene matches: 14. The CDR3 length is 17 residues.

The V and J genes are TRBV12-5 and TRBJ2-7; D call uncertain. The CDR3 has 14 amino acids. Per germline, CDR1 LGHNT and CDR2 FRNRAP. The ends were cut back, 1 base at V and 6 bases at J, with 13 bases in the middle. The CDR3 sequence: CASGLAQRESEQYF. The CDR3 DNA sequence: TGTGCTAGTGGTTTGGCCCAACGAGAAAGCGAGCAGTACTTC.

This chain links TRBV5-4 with TRBJ2-5, with TRBD2 identical over 11 bases. CDR1 and CDR2 (germline): SGHNT, YYREEE (reference sequence). Trimming cost V 4 bases and J 4 bases; bases outside gene matches: 12. The CDR3 is made up of 17 amino acids. The CDR3 nucleotides read TGTGCCAGCAGCCCTAGCGGGGGGCCTGTGGATAGAGAGACCCAGTACTTC. Translated: CASSPSGGPVDRETQYF. The variable domain in full, completed from reference TRBV5-4 and TRBJ2-5, reads ETGVTQSPTHLIKTRGQQVTLRCSSQSGHNTVSWYQQALGQGPQFIFQYYREEENGRGNFPPRFSGLQFPNYSSELNVNALELDDSALYLCASSPSGGPVDRETQYFGPGTRLLVL.

The chain carries TRBV6-5 and TRBJ1-1; 8 nucleotides agree with TRBD1. The CDR3 is made up of 15 amino acids. V gave up 0 bases and J gave up 5 bases; unmatched junction bases: 5. Germline CDR1 is MNHEY and CDR2 is SVGAGI. The CDR3 loop reads CASSYSNRGDTEAFF. CDR3 nucleotides: TGTGCCAGCAGTTACTCGAACAGGGGGGATACTGAAGCTTTCTTT.

V and J are TRBV6-5 and TRBJ1-1; D unresolved. Germline V CDR1 and CDR2: MNHEY, SVGAGI. This CDR3 is 15 amino acids long. V was pared by 0 bases and J by 0 bases, with 8 bases between. CDR3 sequence: CASSYSAVLNTEAFF. The CDR3 DNA is TGTGCCAGCAGTTACTCGGCGGTCTTGAACACTGAAGCTTTCTTT.